This TCR beta chain was sequenced during a study of T cells in Graves' hyperthyroidism and ophthalmopathy. Authors of the study amplified TCR beta CDR3 regions from RNA transcripts. The HTBI set primed first-round TCR CDR3 RT-PCR. MiXCR, run by TCRdb on the multiplex PCR reads, gives a single entry per CDR3 protein. The sample shows a few hundred thousand distinct CDR3 sequences, around 15% of them seen only once. The CDR3 length is 16 residues. Germline CDR1 is LNHDA and CDR2 is SQIVND (reference sequence). Trimming left V 8 bases short and J 4 bases short, with 23 bases between. The TCR originated in a woman between 40 and 55 years old with Graves' ophthalmopathy. The material sequenced was blood. V is TRBV19 and J is TRBJ1-2; the D gene is possibly TRBD1 (5 bases). CDR3 in DNA: TGTGCCAGTTTCGGGCGTCGCGGGGGGACGCCCTATGGCTACACCTTC. Translating gives CASFGRRGGTPYGYTF.